The 10 T cell receptor beta chains listed next were all sequenced from one sample in a study of technical replicates of blood from a handful of donors. The protocol was immunoSEQ multiplex PCR, while the TCRdb copy is restricted to in-frame clones and leaves out a portion. The sample contains tens of thousands of clones, over 75% of which appear only once. Source material: T cells isolated from PBMCs. The source of these receptors is a human donor in good health.

This clone has only a few counts. The V gene is TRBV28, the J gene TRBJ2-7, with TRBD2 matching 8 bases. The CDR3 is made up of 14 amino acids. V lost 3 bases and J lost 4; bases outside the gene matches: 5. From germline, CDR1 is MDHEN and CDR2 SYDVKM. DNA for the CDR3: TGTGCCAGCAGTTTCCGCGGGAGGACTTACGAGCAGTACTTC. Protein product: CASSFRGRTYEQYF.

The gene calls are TRBV7-2 and TRBJ2-7; 10 bases match TRBD1. Per the germline V gene, CDR1 is SGHTA and CDR2 is FQGNSA. V gave up 2 bases and J gave up 0 bases; unmatched junction bases: 13. This CDR3 region has 19 residues. CDR3: CASSLRTGGGLAASYEQYF. CDR3 DNA: TGTGCCAGCAGCTTAAGGACAGGGGGGGGGCTAGCGGCCTCCTACGAGCAGTACTTC. Full variable domain (rest looked up from reference TRBV7-2 and TRBJ2-7): GAGVSQSPSNKVTEKGKDVELRCDPISGHTALYWYRQSLGQGLEFLIYFQGNSAPDKSGLPSDRFSAERTGGSVSTLTIQRTQQEDSAVYLCASSLRTGGGLAASYEQYFGPGTRLTVT.

The chain combines TRBV16 with TRBJ1-1; D is possibly TRBD1 (5 bases). This CDR3 comprises 15 residues. Germline values: CDR1 KGHSY, CDR2 FQNENV. V was shortened by 2 bases and J by 2 bases, with 12 bases between the two germline ends. DNA for the CDR3: TGTGCCAGCAGCCAACGGGGGGGTTTAAACACTGAAGCTTTCTTT. Translation: CASSQRGGLNTEAFF.

V usage is TRBV7-3 and J usage is TRBJ1-1; D remains ambiguous. V was trimmed by 5 bases and J by 0 bases, leaving 10 bases between them. This CDR3 has 14 residues. Germline CDR1 and CDR2: SGHTA and FQGTGA. The CDR3 nucleotides are TGTGCCAGCAGCCCCGCGGTCTTGAACACTGAAGCTTTCTTT. As protein: CASSPAVLNTEAFF.

V and J are TRBV7-2 and TRBJ1-2; 8 positions match TRBD1. This CDR3 contains 15 residues. Germline lookup yields CDR1 SGHTA and CDR2 FQGNSA. V trimming: 2 bases; J trimming: 6 bases; junction bases outside the gene matches: 8. CDR3 region: CASSLNQGAINGYTF. For the CDR3, the DNA is TGTGCCAGCAGCTTAAATCAGGGGGCGATCAATGGCTACACCTTC.

CDR3 DNA: TGCAGCGTTCATGCGGGGGGGAGCTCCTACAATGAGCAGTTCTTC. Translating gives CSVHAGGSSYNEQFF. V and J are TRBV29-1 and TRBJ2-1; the match to TRBD2 covers 9 bases. This CDR3 comprises 15 residues. The junction had 5 bases not matched to a gene; V was cut back by 5 bases and J by 0 bases. CDR1 and CDR2 (germline): SQVTM, ANQGSEA.

This sequence joins TRBV19 and TRBJ1-3, with D possibly TRBD1 on 5 matching bases. The ends were cut back, 5 bases at V and 0 bases at J, with 8 bases in the middle. CDR1 and CDR2 (germline): LNHDA, SQIVND (reference sequence). The CDR3 consists of 14 residues. CDR3 sequence reads: CASSGAGSGNTIYF. CDR3 in DNA: TGTGCCAGTAGTGGGGCAGGCTCTGGAAACACCATATATTTT.

This chain links TRBV9 with TRBJ1-1; TRBD1 might be the D (6 bases). This CDR3 has 16 amino acids. Germline CDR1 is SGDLS and CDR2 is YYNGEE. V dropped 4 bases and J dropped 0 bases, with 16 bases sitting between them. This CDR3 reads CASSPSNRVLNTEAFF. The DNA for the CDR3 is TGTGCCAGCAGCCCATCGAACAGGGTACTGAACACTGAAGCTTTCTTT.

V gene TRBV9 combines with J gene TRBJ1-3; 9 bases align to TRBD1. The CDR3 consists of 16 residues. CDR1 is SGDLS and CDR2 is YYNGEE in the germline V gene. V shed 4 bases, J shed 4 bases, and the junction held 9 bases outside the gene matches. Here the CDR3 DNA reads TGTGCCAGCAGCCTACAATCGGGACAGGGAGGAAACACCATATATTTT. This gives the protein CASSLQSGQGGNTIYF.

This chain links TRBV27 with TRBJ2-2, with no clear D. Trimming stripped 4 bases from V and 1 base from J, with 4 bases between. Germline V CDR1 and CDR2: MNHEY, SMNVEV (reference sequence). This CDR3 region has 13 residues. The CDR3 DNA follows: TGTGCCAGCAGTTCAGGGAACACCGGGGAGCTGTTTTTT. Encoded protein: CASSSGNTGELFF.